Presented here are 27 T cell receptor beta chains from one specimen sequenced in a study of cytomegalovirus exposure and HLA in healthy donors. The PCR used 60 Vbeta and 13 Jbeta primers. Clones were read by immunoSEQ multiplex PCR, and TCRdb kept only the in-frame ones, dropping some. The sample consists of 95,000 to 100,000 clones, about 76% of them appearing once. The material sequenced was PBMCs. These receptors originate from a man in his forties in good health and CMV-seropositive.

The chain carries TRBV4-1 and TRBJ2-3, with TRBD2 identical over 12 bases. CDR3 size: 18 residues. Unmatched junction bases numbered 8, after V lost 4 bases and J lost 0 bases. Germline V lookup: CDR1 MGHRA, CDR2 YSYEKL. CDR3 nucleotides: TGCGCCAGCAGCCGCCTAGCGGGGGGGCGATCTAGCACAGATACGCAGTATTTT. Its translation: CASSRLAGGRSSTDTQYF.

The chain links TRBV2 to TRBJ2-2; D gene ambiguous. The germline gives CDR1 SNHLY, CDR2 FYNNEI. V shed 3 bases and J shed 5 bases, with 7 bases lying between them. This CDR3 contains 13 residues. DNA of the CDR3: TGTGCCAGCAGTGAGTCCGGTACCGGGGAGCTGTTTTTT. This sequence encodes CASSESGTGELFF.

This sequence joins TRBV28 and TRBJ1-2; 10 bases line up with TRBD1. The germline CDR1 and CDR2 sequences are MDHEN and SYDVKM. This CDR3 is built from 14 residues. Trimming at V came to 6 bases and at J to 2 bases, leaving 3 bases not matched to a gene. Here the CDR3 DNA reads TGTGCCAGCAGCCTGGGACAGGGGAACTATGGCTACACCTTC. Its protein product is CASSLGQGNYGYTF.

The V call is TRBV4-1, the J call TRBJ1-4, with 9 bases that match TRBD1. The CDR3 is made up of 16 amino acids. CDR1 and CDR2 from the germline V gene are MGHRA and YSYEKL. V dropped 0 bases and J dropped 10; count of bases not matched to a gene: 9. The CDR3 loop is CASSQDSTGGWLKLFF. CDR3 sequence (DNA): TGCGCCAGCAGCCAAGATTCGACAGGGGGATGGTTAAAACTGTTTTTT.

The genes are TRBV25-1 and TRBJ2-5, with D tentatively TRBD1 (6 bases). The germline V gene has CDR1 MGHDK and CDR2 SYGVNS. V lost 4 bases to trimming and J lost 7 bases, with 10 bases between them. CDR3 length equals 12 residues. For the CDR3, the DNA is TGTGCCAGCAGTGGGCAGGGGATGACCCAGTACTTC. Translating gives CASSGQGMTQYF. Filled out from reference TRBV25-1 and TRBJ2-5, the complete variable domain reads EADIYQTPRYLVIGTGKKITLECSQTMGHDKMYWYQQDPGMELHLIHYSYGVNSTEKGDLSSESTVSRIRTEHFPLTLESARPSHTSQYLCASSGQGMTQYFGPGTRLLVL.

This clone was counted between two and nine times. The chain couples TRBV29-1 to TRBJ1-1; possible D gene TRBD1, 6 bases. The CDR3 extends over 14 amino acids. CDR1 is SQVTM and CDR2 is ANQGSEA in the germline V gene. Trimming shortened V by 3 bases and J by 0 bases, and 11 bases separated the two germline ends. The chain's CDR3 is CSVDRGGLNTEAFF. CDR3 coding DNA: TGCAGCGTTGATAGGGGGGGACTGAACACTGAAGCTTTCTTT.

This chain links TRBV5-1 with TRBJ2-5, with 7 bases lining up with TRBD1. Per germline, CDR1 SGHRS and CDR2 YFSETQ. Trimming removed 4 bases from V and 1 base from J; junction bases left unmatched: 4. The CDR3 loop spans 14 amino acids. The CDR3 loop reads CASSRDSLQETQYF. DNA for the CDR3: TGCGCCAGCAGCCGGGACAGCCTCCAAGAGACCCAGTACTTC.

The rearrangement links TRBV20-1 to TRBJ2-7; possible D gene TRBD2, 5 bases. V lost 5 bases, J lost 7 bases, and 12 bases lay in between. The CDR3 has 11 residues. Germline CDR1 DFQATT, CDR2 SNEGSKA (reference sequence). The CDR3 loop is CSADTRGEQYF. The CDR3 DNA reads TGCAGTGCTGATACACGGGGAGAGCAGTACTTC.

The chain carries TRBV7-9 and TRBJ2-7; TRBD2 matches at 9 bases. With V trimmed by 5 bases and J by 0 bases, 11 bases remained unmatched. This CDR3 comprises 17 residues. Germline CDR1 is SEHNR and CDR2 is FQNEAQ (reference sequence). This chain's CDR3 is CASSLEELAGFSYEQYF. The CDR3 DNA follows: TGTGCCAGCAGCCTAGAGGAACTAGCGGGCTTCTCCTACGAGCAGTACTTC. Filled out from reference TRBV7-9 and TRBJ2-7, the complete variable domain reads DTGVSQNPRHKITKRGQNVTFRCDPISEHNRLYWYRQTLGQGPEFLTYFQNEAQLEKSRLLSDRFSAERPKGSFSTLEIQRTEQGDSAMYLCASSLEELAGFSYEQYFGPGTRLTVT.

The chain couples TRBV28 to TRBJ2-7; weak D call: TRBD1 (6 bases). V was cut by 2 bases and J by 6 bases, with 8 bases left in between. The CDR3 has 12 amino acids. Germline lookup yields CDR1 MDHEN and CDR2 SYDVKM. The CDR3 loop reads CASSLQGSEQYF. For the CDR3, the DNA is TGTGCCAGCAGTTTACAGGGGAGCGAGCAGTACTTC.

The chain is built from TRBV5-1 and TRBJ2-3; 7 bases are a match to TRBD2. Germline lookup yields CDR1 SGHRS and CDR2 YFSETQ. V shed 0 bases, J shed 6 bases, and the junction held 16 bases outside the gene matches. The CDR3 is made up of 18 amino acids. In DNA form, the CDR3 reads TGCGCCAGCAGCTTGGTGGGGGTGGCGGGGGTCCCCCCCGATACGCAGTATTTT. Translation gives CASSLVGVAGVPPDTQYF.

V and J are TRBV28 and TRBJ1-6; tentatively, D is TRBD1 (6 bases). V was shortened by 6 bases and J by 0 bases, with 9 bases between the two germline ends. This CDR3 is built from 15 residues. The germline CDR1 and CDR2 sequences are MDHEN and SYDVKM. Here the CDR3 reads CASRDRSSYNSPLHF. Here the CDR3 DNA reads TGTGCCAGCAGAGACAGGAGCTCCTATAATTCACCCCTCCACTTT.

This chain connects TRBV29-1 to TRBJ1-1; TRBD1 matches 11 bases. The CDR3 sequence is 16 residues long. Germline values: CDR1 SQVTM, CDR2 ANQGSEA. Trimming cost V 6 bases and J 2 bases; bases outside gene matches: 11. The CDR3 DNA follows: TGCAGCGTGACTAACCGGGACAGGGGGTTCAACACTGAAGCTTTCTTT. Protein sequence: CSVTNRDRGFNTEAFF.

V gene TRBV5-1 combines with J gene TRBJ2-1, with D perhaps TRBD1 (6 bases). CDR3 size: 16 residues. With 2 bases removed from V and 10 bases from J, the gap between germline ends came to 22 bases. Germline V gene data show CDR1 as SGHRS and CDR2 as YFSETQ. This chain's CDR3 is CASSLGKTGGLREQFF. The CDR3 DNA sequence: TGCGCCAGCAGCTTAGGAAAGACAGGTGGCCTTAGGGAGCAGTTCTTC.

The V and J genes are TRBV7-9 and TRBJ2-5; D is possibly TRBD1 (6 bases). CDR3 length: 14 amino acids. Germline lookup yields CDR1 SEHNR and CDR2 FQNEAQ (reference sequence). Trimming removed 2 bases from V and 5 bases from J, with 12 bases in between. The CDR3 coding sequence is TGTGCCAGCAGCTTAAACAGGGTTTATGAGACCCAGTACTTC. Its translation: CASSLNRVYETQYF.

This clone was detected a few times. The gene calls are TRBV25-1 and TRBJ2-5; the D gene is possibly TRBD1 (6 bases). V was clipped by 4 bases and J by 7 bases, with 10 bases between them. In germline, CDR1 is MGHDK, CDR2 SYGVNS. The CDR3 loop spans 12 amino acids. CDR3 nucleotides: TGTGCCAGCAGTGGGCAGGGGAGGACCCAGTACTTC. Residues: CASSGQGRTQYF. Based on the CDR3 plus reference TRBV25-1 and TRBJ2-5, the full variable domain is EADIYQTPRYLVIGTGKKITLECSQTMGHDKMYWYQQDPGMELHLIHYSYGVNSTEKGDLSSESTVSRIRTEHFPLTLESARPSHTSQYLCASSGQGRTQYFGPGTRLLVL.

This clone was seen a few times. J is TRBJ2-7 and V is TRBV4-1, with 7 bases lining up with TRBD2. This CDR3 region has 16 residues. The junction had 14 bases not matched to a gene; V was cut back by 4 bases and J by 5 bases. Germline CDR1 is MGHRA and CDR2 is YSYEKL. CDR3 sequence (DNA): TGCGCCAGCAGCCCCCTCTCCGGACTAGTAGGCGACGAGCAGTACTTC. Amino acid sequence: CASSPLSGLVGDEQYF.

V gene TRBV12-5 combines with J gene TRBJ2-7; D is ambiguous. CDR3 length: 12 amino acids. V lost 3 bases and J 8 bases, leaving 11 bases between the germline ends. Germline V gives CDR1 LGHNT, CDR2 FRNRAP. The CDR3 DNA reads as TGTGCTAGTGGTTTCCCCTTAGAGAAGCAGTACTTC. It translates to CASGFPLEKQYF.

This clone was detected only a few times. The chain recombines TRBV2 with TRBJ2-1; weak D call: TRBD1 (5 bases). V was trimmed by 7 bases and J by 7 bases, leaving 17 bases between them. Germline lookup yields CDR1 SNHLY and CDR2 FYNNEI. CDR3 size: 14 residues. As DNA, the CDR3 is TGTGCCAGCAACCTGATGGGGCTTCAGAATGAGCAGTTCTTC. This sequence encodes CASNLMGLQNEQFF.

This sequence joins TRBV28 and TRBJ2-3; the match to TRBD1 covers 12 bases. J lost 4 bases, V lost 9 bases, and 2 bases had no gene match. This CDR3 is 13 amino acids long. CDR1 and CDR2 from the germline V gene are MDHEN and SYDVKM. Here the CDR3 reads CASGTGGADTQYF. DNA for the CDR3: TGTGCCAGTGGGACAGGGGGCGCAGATACGCAGTATTTT.

This clone was detected only a few times. The gene calls are TRBV6-5 and TRBJ1-5; D not resolved. Germline values: CDR1 MNHEY, CDR2 SVGAGI. This CDR3 has 14 amino acids. The V end lost 4 bases, the J end lost 6 bases, and 13 bases lay between the germline ends. The DNA of the CDR3 is TGTGCCAGCAGTTCCGGACTTGGGTCTCAGCCCCAGCATTTT. Its translation: CASSSGLGSQPQHF.

The rearrangement uses TRBV6-1 and TRBJ1-1, with a possible D match to TRBD1 (6 bases). The CDR3 runs 14 residues. The germline V and J ends were trimmed by 4 bases and 1 base, with 10 bases remaining between them. Germline CDR1 MNHNS, CDR2 SASEGT. CDR3 residues: CASSALQGNTEAFF. The CDR3, as DNA: TGTGCCAGCAGTGCCTTACAGGGGAACACTGAAGCTTTCTTT.

The rearrangement links TRBV19 to TRBJ2-2; D uncertain. The germline gives CDR1 LNHDA, CDR2 SQIVND (reference sequence). The CDR3 extends over 14 amino acids. The V and J ends lost 7 bases and 0 bases respectively, with 9 bases between them. CDR3 bases: TGTGCCAGTAACACTGACTCGAACACCGGGGAGCTGTTTTTT. It encodes CASNTDSNTGELFF.

The chain couples TRBV28 to TRBJ1-2; weak D call: TRBD1 (6 bases). The CDR3 covers 15 residues. Germline V gene lookup returns CDR1 MDHEN and CDR2 SYDVKM. V was shortened by 6 bases and J by 4 bases, with 18 bases between the two germline ends. The DNA of the CDR3 is TGTGCCAGCAGCCCAGCGCACAGGGAAGGCTATGGCTACACCTTC. It is translated as CASSPAHREGYGYTF.

This clone turned up a few times. This chain links TRBV4-1 with TRBJ2-3; 11 positions match TRBD2. V was clipped by 1 base and J by 2 bases; unmatched bases: 2. The CDR3 runs to 16 residues. The germline V gene has CDR1 MGHRA and CDR2 YSYEKL. CDR3 DNA: TGCGCCAGCAGCCAAGTAGCGGGGGGGCCCACAGATACGCAGTATTTT. It encodes CASSQVAGGPTDTQYF.

The chain recombines TRBV28 with TRBJ2-2, with 8 bases fitting TRBD1. From germline, CDR1 is MDHEN and CDR2 SYDVKM. Trimming at V came to 4 bases and at J to 5 bases, leaving 9 bases not matched to a gene. The CDR3 consists of 16 residues. The CDR3 bases are TGTGCCAGCAGTTCCCTAAGGAGGACAGGGACCGGGGAGCTGTTTTTT. This codes for CASSSLRRTGTGELFF.

The chain recombines TRBV11-2 with TRBJ1-1; D not resolved. Trimming left V 5 bases short and J 4 bases short, with 8 bases between. CDR3 size: 12 residues. Looked up from germline, CDR1 is SGHAT and CDR2 is FQNNGV. The CDR3 sequence is CASSAVITEAFF. CDR3 nucleotide sequence: TGTGCCAGCAGCGCAGTGATCACTGAAGCTTTCTTT.